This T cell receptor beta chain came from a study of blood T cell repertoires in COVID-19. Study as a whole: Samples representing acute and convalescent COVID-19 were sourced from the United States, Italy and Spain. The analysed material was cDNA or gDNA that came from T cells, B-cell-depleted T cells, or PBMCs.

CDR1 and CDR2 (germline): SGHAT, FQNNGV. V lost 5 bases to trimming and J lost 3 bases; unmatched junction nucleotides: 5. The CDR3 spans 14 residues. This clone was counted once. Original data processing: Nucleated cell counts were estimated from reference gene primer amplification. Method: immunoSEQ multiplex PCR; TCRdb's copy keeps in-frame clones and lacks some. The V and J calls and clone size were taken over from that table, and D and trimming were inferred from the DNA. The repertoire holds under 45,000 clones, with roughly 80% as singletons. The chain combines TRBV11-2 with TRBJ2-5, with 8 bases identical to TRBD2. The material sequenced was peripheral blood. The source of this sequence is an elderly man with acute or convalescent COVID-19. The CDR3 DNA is TGTGCCAGCAGCCGGGGACTAGAAGAAGAGACCCAGTACTTC. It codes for CASSRGLEEETQYF.